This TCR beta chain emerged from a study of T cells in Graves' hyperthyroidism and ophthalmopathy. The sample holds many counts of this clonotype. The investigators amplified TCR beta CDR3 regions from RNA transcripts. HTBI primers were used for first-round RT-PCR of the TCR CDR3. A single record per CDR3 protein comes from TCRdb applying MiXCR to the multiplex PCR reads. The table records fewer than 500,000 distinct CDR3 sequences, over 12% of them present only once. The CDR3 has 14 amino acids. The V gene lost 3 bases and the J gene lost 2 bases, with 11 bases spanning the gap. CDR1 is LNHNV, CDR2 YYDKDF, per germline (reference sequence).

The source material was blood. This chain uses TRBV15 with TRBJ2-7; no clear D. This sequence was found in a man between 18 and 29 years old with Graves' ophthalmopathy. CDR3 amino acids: CATSSTHKTYEQYF. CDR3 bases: TGTGCCACCAGCAGCACCCACAAAACCTACGAGCAGTACTTC.